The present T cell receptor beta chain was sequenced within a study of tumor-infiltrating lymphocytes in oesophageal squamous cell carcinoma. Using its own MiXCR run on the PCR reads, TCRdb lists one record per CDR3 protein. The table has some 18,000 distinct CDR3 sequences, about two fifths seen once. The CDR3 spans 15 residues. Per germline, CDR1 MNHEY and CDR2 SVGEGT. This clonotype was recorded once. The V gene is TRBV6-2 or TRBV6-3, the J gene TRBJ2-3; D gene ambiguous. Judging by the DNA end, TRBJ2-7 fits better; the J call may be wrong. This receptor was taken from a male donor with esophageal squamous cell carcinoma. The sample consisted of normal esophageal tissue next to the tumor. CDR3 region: CASSYVSRNVNEQYF. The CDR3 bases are TGTGCCAGCAGTTACGTTAGCAGGAACGTCAACGAGCAGTACTTC.